This TCR beta chain was retrieved from a study of blood T cell repertoires in COVID-19. Study-wide background: Donors in the United States, Italy and Spain gave samples during acute or convalescent COVID-19. PBMCs, B-cell-depleted T cells, or T cells were the source of the cDNA or gDNA that made up the material.

The ends lost 0 bases at V and 4 bases at J; junction bases unmatched: 4. This CDR3 region has 15 residues. Germline values: CDR1 SGHRS, CDR2 YFSETQ. Original analysis: Estimated nucleated cell counts came from reference gene primer amplification. Profiling relied on immunoSEQ multiplex PCR, and the TCRdb table lists in-frame clones only, not all of them. V, J and clone size reflect that table, while D and trimming were determined from the DNA. Of 110,000 or so clones detected, around 84% appear once; the ten largest clones hold roughly 8%. Sequencing input: peripheral blood. This rearrangement joins TRBV5-1 to TRBJ1-2; 9 bases match TRBD1. The sequence was collected from a woman aged 40 to 55 with acute or convalescent COVID-19. CDR3 sequence: CASSLGTGAVYGYTF. The CDR3 nucleotides are TGCGCCAGCAGCTTGGGGACAGGGGCCGTCTATGGCTACACCTTC.